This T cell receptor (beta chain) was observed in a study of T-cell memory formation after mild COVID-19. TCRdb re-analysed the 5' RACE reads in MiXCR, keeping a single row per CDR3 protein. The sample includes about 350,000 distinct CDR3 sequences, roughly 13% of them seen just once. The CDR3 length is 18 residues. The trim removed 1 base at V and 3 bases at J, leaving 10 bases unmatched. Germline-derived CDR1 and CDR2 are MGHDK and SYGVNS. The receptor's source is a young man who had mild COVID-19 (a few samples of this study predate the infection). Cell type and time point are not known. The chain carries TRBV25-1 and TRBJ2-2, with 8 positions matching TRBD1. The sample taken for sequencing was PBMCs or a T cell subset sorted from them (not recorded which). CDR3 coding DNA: TGTGCCAGCAGTGAATGGACAGGGTCGGCGACGGACACCGGGGAGCTGTTTTTT. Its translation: CASSEWTGSATDTGELFF.